This TCR beta chain is from a study of T cell repertoires in cytomegalovirus infection. MiXCR, applied by TCRdb to the reads, yields one record per CDR3 protein. This table has hundreds of thousands of distinct CDR3 sequences, roughly 36% appearing once. As concerns this clonotype: Its antigen remains unknown.

The CDR3 runs 12 residues. Per the germline V gene, CDR1 is SNHLY and CDR2 is FYNNEI. The germline V and J ends were trimmed by 4 bases and 8 bases, with 11 bases remaining between them. This chain joins TRBV2 and TRBJ1-2, with a weak D call TRBD1 (5 bases). The TCR sequence derives from a human donor in good health (CMV status not recorded). Some clones in this sample may be carry-over from other donors' samples. The sample consisted of cultured PBMCs, taken from culture after CMV antigen stimulation. CDR3 amino acids: CASSGQGHGYTF. As DNA, the CDR3 is TGTGCCAGCAGTGGGCAGGGTCACGGCTACACCTTC.